This entry describes one T cell receptor beta chain. Its target is unknown. The germline V gene encodes CDR1 SGHRS and CDR2 YFSETQ. Losses at the gene ends were 5 bases for V and 3 bases for J; bases not matched to a gene: 7. This CDR3 spans 14 amino acids. This entry is derived from a study of T cells in lung cancer brain metastases. Findings and caveats of the study: Paired lesions shared few clones; most were lesion-specific (mean Morisita roughly 0.25).

This table comes from immunoSEQ multiplex PCR, and its TCRdb copy is limited to in-frame clones, with some not included. The repertoire has around 660 clones, approximately 95% of them found once; the top ten carry 3.7%. Sequencing input: tumor tissue from a brain metastasis. This chain joins TRBV5-1 and TRBJ1-1; 7 bases fit TRBD1. This clonotype was obtained from a woman aged 50 to 65 with non-small cell lung cancer that had spread to the brain. The CDR3 spells CASRAGQTDTEAFF. The CDR3 DNA reads as TGCGCCAGCAGGGCGGGACAGACAGACACTGAAGCTTTCTTT.